This entry is about one TCR beta chain. No antigen is known for it. These data are taken from a study of cytomegalovirus exposure and HLA in healthy donors. Both 60 Vbeta primers and 13 Jbeta primers went into the PCR. Produced via immunoSEQ multiplex PCR; TCRdb's table is partial and in-frame only. The repertoire has 150,000 to 200,000 clones, 82% of them found once; the top ten carry approximately 1.5%. Regarding the study as a whole: A later analysis associated 15,000 or so TCR beta sequences with HLA alleles at a 0.05 false discovery rate.

The sample consisted of PBMCs. This TCR was sampled from a girl aged 5-17 years in good health and CMV-seropositive.

The CDR3 nucleotides are TGTGCCAGCAGAGGATCAGGGGGCCGCAATCAGCCCCAGCATTTT. The encoded protein is CASRGSGGRNQPQHF. The chain employs TRBV2 and TRBJ1-5; 8 bases align to TRBD1. V was clipped by 6 bases and J by 2 bases; unmatched bases: 6. Germline V gene data show CDR1 as SNHLY and CDR2 as FYNNEI. The CDR3 runs 15 residues. The full variable domain, rest sourced from reference TRBV2 and TRBJ1-5, is EPEVTQTPSHQVTQMGQEVILRCVPISNHLYFYWYRQILGQKVEFLVSFYNNEISEKSEIFDDQFSVERPDGSNFTLKIRSTKLEDSAMYFCASRGSGGRNQPQHFGDGTRLSIL.